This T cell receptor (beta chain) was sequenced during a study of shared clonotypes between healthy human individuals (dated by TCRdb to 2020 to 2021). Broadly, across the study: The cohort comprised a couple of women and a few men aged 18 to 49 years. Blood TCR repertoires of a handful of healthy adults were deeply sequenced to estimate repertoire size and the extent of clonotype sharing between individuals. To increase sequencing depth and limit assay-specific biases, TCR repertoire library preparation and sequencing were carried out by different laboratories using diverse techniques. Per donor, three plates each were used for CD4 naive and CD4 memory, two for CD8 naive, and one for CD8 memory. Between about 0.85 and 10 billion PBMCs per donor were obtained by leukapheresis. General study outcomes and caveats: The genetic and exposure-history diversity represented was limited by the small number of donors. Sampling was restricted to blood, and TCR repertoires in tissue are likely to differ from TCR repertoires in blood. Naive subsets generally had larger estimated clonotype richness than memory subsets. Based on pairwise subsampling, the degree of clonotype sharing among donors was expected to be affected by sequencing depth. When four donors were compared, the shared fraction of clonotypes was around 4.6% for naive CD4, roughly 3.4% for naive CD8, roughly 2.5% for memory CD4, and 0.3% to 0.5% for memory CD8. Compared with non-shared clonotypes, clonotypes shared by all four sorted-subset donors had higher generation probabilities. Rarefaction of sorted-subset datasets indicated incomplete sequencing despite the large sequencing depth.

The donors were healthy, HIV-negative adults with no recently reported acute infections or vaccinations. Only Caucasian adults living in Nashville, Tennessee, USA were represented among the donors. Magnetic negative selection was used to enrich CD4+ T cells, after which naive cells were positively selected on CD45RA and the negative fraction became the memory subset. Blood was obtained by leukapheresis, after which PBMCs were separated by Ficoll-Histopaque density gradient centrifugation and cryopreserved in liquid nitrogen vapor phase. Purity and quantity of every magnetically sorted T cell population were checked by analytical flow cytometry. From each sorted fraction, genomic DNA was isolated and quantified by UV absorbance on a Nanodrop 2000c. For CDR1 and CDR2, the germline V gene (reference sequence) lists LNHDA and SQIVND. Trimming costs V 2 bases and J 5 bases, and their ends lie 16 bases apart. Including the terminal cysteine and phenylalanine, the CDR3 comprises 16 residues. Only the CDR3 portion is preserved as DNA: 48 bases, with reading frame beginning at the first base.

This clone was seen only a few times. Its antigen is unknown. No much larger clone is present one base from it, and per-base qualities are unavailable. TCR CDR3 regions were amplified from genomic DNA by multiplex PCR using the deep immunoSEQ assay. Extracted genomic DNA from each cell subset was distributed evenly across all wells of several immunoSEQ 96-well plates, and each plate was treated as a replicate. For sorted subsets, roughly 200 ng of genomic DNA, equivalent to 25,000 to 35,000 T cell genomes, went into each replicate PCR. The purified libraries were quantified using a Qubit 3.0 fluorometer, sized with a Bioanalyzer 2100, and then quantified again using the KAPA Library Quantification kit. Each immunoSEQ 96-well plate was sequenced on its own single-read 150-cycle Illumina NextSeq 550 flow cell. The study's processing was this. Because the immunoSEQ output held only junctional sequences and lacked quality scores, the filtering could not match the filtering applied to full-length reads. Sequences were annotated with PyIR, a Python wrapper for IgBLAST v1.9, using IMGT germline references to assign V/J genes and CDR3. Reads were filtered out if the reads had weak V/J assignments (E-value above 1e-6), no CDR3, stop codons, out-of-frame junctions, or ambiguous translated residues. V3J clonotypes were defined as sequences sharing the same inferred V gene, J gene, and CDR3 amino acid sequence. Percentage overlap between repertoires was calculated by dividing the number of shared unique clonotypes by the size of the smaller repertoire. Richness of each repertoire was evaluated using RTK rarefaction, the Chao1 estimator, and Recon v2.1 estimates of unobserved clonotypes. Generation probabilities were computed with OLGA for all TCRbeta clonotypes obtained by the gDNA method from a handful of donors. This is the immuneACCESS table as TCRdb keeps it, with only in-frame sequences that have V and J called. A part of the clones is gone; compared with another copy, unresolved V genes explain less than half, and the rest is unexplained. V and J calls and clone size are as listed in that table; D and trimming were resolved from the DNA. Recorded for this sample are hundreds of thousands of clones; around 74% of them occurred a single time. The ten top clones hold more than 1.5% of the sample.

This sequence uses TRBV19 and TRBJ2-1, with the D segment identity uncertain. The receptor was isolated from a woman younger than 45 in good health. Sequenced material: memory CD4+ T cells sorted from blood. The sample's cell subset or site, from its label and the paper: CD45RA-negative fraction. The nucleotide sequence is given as TGTGCCAGTAGTATATTCGGTGTGGACCGTAACAATGAGCAGTTCTTC. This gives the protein CASSIFGVDRNNEQFF.